This T cell receptor beta chain comes out of a study of blood T cells in healthy people across ages. Study observations and caveats: Per million T cells, TCR beta diversity dropped about linearly as age rose.

This clonotype was counted between two and nine times. What it binds is not known. The use of a sample-barcoded 5' primer and a J-beta primer mix characterized a second PCR of about 6 to 12 cycles. TCRdb independently ran MiXCR on the 5' RACE reads; one entry per CDR3 protein. The profile covers approximately 2,000,000 distinct CDR3 sequences, with about two fifths appearing a single time and approximately 22% taken by the ten largest. There are 15 residues in the CDR3. The germline V gene has CDR1 SQVTM and CDR2 ANQGSEA. V lost 4 bases and J lost 3, with 17 bases in between. The source is a human donor in good health. The source material was blood. The chain uses TRBV29-1 and TRBJ2-3; tentative D call: TRBD2 (5 bases). CDR3 residues: CSVVGVLPGTDTQYF. The DNA of the CDR3 is TGCAGCGTTGTCGGGGTCCTCCCGGGGACAGATACGCAGTATTTT.